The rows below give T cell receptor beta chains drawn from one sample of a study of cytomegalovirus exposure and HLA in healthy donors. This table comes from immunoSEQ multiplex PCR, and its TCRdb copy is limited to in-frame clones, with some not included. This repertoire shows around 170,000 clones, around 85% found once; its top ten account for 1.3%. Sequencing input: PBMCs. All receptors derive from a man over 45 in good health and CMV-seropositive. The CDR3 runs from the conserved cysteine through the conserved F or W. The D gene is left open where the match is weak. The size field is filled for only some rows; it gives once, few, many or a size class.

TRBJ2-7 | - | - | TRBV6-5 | TGTGCCAGCAGTTCGAAGACTAGACCCTACGAGCAGTACTTC | CASSSKTRPYEQYF
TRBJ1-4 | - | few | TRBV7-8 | TGTGCCAGCAGCTTAGCGCAGGGGCTACATGAAAAACTGTTTTTT | CASSLAQGLHEKLFF
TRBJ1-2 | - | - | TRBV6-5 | TGTGCCAGCAGTTACTCGAGATCAGGGGACTATGGCTACACCTTC | CASSYSRSGDYGYTF
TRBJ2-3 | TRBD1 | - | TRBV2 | TGTGCCAGCAGACGTTCAGGGGGAACGGCTAGCACAGATACGCAGTATTTT | CASRRSGGTASTDTQYF
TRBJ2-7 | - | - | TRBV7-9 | TGTGCCAGCAGCCGCCGGGTAGCCAGCGAGCAGTACTTC | CASSRRVASEQYF
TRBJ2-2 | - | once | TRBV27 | TGTGCCAGCAGTTTCACCGGGACAAGGAACACCGGGGAGCTGTTTTTT | CASSFTGTRNTGELFF
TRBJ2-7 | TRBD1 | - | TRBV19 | TGTGCCAGTAGTAGAGGGACAGGGACCTACGAGCAGTACTTC | CASSRGTGTYEQYF
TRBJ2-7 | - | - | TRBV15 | TGTGCCACCAGCAACAACTACGAGCAGTACTTC | CATSNNYEQYF
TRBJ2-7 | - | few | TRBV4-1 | TGCGCCAGCAGCCCGTCGAGCGGCTACGAGCAGTACTTC | CASSPSSGYEQYF
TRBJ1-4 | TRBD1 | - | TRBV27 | TGTGCCAGCAGGCTCAGGGGGGCAACTAATGAAAAACTGTTTTTT | CASRLRGATNEKLFF
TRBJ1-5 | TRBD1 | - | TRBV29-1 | TGCAGCGTTGGGGGACAGGGGGCGCAGGGTCAGCCCCAGCATTTT | CSVGGQGAQGQPQHF
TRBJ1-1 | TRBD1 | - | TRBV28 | TGTGCCAGCAGGACAGGGGGTGTGACTGAAGCTTTCTTT | CASRTGGVTEAFF
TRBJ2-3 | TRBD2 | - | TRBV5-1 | TGCGCCAGCAGTCGAACTAGCGGGGGCACAGATACGCAGTATTTT | CASSRTSGGTDTQYF
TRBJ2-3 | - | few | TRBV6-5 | TGTGCCAGCAGCTCGGACCGGGGAGGAGATACGCAGTATTTT | CASSSDRGGDTQYF
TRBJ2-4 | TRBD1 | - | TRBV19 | TGTGCCAGTAGTGCGGACAGGCCTTTAGGCAAAAACATTCAGTACTTC | CASSADRPLGKNIQYF
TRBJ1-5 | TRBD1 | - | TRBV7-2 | TGTGCCAGCAGCTACGACAGGGGCACTCTGCCCCAGCATTTT | CASSYDRGTLPQHF
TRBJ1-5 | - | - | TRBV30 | TGTGCCTGGAGTGTAACCCAGGGCAATCAGCCCCAGCATTTT | CAWSVTQGNQPQHF
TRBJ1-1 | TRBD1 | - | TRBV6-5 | TGTGCCAGCACCTACGCAGGGGGGATGACTGAAGCTTTCTTT | CASTYAGGMTEAFF
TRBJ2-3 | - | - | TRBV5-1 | TGCGCCAGCAGCTTGGATAGTGGGGCCGGCACAGATACGCAGTATTTT | CASSLDSGAGTDTQYF
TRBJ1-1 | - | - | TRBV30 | TGTGCCTGGAGTGGAGACAGGAACACTGAAGCTTTCTTT | CAWSGDRNTEAFF
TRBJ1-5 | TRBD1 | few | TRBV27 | TGTGCCAGCAGCCGCTACCGGGACAGTAATCAGCCCCAGCATTTT | CASSRYRDSNQPQHF
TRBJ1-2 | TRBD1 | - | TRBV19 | TGTGCCAGTAGTACGGACAGGGGTTCTGGCTACACCTTC | CASSTDRGSGYTF
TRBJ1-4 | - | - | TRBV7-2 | TGTGCCAGCAGCTTAAATAGAAATGAAAAACTGTTTTTT | CASSLNRNEKLFF
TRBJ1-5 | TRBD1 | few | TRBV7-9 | TGTGCCAGCAGCCTTGGGACAGGGAGCAATCAGCCCCAGCATTTT | CASSLGTGSNQPQHF
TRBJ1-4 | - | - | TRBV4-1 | TGCGCCAGCAGCCATGCAATTTCCACTTCAACTAATGAAAAACTGTTTTTT | CASSHAISTSTNEKLFF
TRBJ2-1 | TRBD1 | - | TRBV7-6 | TGTGCCAGCAGCATCGGACAGGAGAATGAGCAGTTCTTC | CASSIGQENEQFF
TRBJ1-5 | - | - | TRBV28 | TGTGCCAGCAGTTACGGGGGAAATAGCAATCAGCCCCAGCATTTT | CASSYGGNSNQPQHF
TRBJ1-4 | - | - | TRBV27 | TGTGCCAGCCGAATATATGGGGGGGCTAATGAAAAACTGTTTTTT | CASRIYGGANEKLFF
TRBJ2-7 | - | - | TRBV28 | TGTGCCAGCAGTACCCCCCCGGGGGTCCACGAGCAGTACTTC | CASSTPPGVHEQYF
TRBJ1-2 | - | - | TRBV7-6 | TGTGCCAGCAGCTTAGCACAGGGCGCTGGCTACACCTTC | CASSLAQGAGYTF
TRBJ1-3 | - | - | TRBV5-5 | TGTGCCAGCAGCTCCTGGGGGGGATCTGGAAACACCATATATTTT | CASSSWGGSGNTIYF
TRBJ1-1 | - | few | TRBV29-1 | TGCAGCGTCCCGGGGACAGAAGCTTTCTTT | CSVPGTEAFF
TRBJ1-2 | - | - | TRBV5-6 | TGTGCCAGCAGCCCAGGGGACTATGGCTACACCTTC | CASSPGDYGYTF
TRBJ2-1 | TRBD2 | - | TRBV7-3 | TGTGCCAGCAGCTTTAGCGGGAATTCCTACAATGAGCAGTTCTTC | CASSFSGNSYNEQFF
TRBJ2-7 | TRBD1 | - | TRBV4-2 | TGTGCCAGCAGCCAAGAAGGGACAGCAACCTACGAGCAGTACTTC | CASSQEGTATYEQYF
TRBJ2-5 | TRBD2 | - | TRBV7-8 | TGTGCCAGCAGCTTCCCATTAGCGGGGGAGACCCAGTACTTC | CASSFPLAGETQYF
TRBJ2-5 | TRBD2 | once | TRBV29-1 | TGCAGCGTTGGGAGACTAGCGGGACAAGAGACCCAGTACTTC | CSVGRLAGQETQYF
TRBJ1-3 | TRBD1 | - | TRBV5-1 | TGCGCCAGCAGCGCCAGGACAGGGAGCTCTGGAAACACCATATATTTT | CASSARTGSSGNTIYF
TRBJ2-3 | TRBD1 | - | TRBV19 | TGTGCCAGTAGTAACAGGGGAAACACAGATACGCAGTATTTT | CASSNRGNTDTQYF
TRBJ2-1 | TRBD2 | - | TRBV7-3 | TGTGCCAGCAGCTCCGGACTAGCGGGAGTCGGTGAGCAGTTCTTC | CASSSGLAGVGEQFF
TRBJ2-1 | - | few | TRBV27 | TGTGCCAGCAGCTTGCGCGGAGGGGAGCAGTTCTTC | CASSLRGGEQFF
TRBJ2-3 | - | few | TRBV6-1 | TGTGCCAGCAAGCGTGTTTCCGTGGGAGATACGCAGTATTTT | CASKRVSVGDTQYF
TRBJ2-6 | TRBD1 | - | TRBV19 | TGTGCCAGTGGGGACAGGGGAACCTCTGGGGCCAACGTCCTGACTTTC | CASGDRGTSGANVLTF
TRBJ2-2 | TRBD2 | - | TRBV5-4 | TGTGCCAGCAGCTTGTTGGGCGGGGGGCTCACCGGGGAGCTGTTTTTT | CASSLLGGGLTGELFF
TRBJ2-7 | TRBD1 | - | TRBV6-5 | TGTGCCAGCAGTTTGACCGGGACAGGGTCCTACGAGCAGTACTTC | CASSLTGTGSYEQYF
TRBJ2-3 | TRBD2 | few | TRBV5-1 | TGCGCCAGCAGCTTGGCCCTATCAGCGGGAGTAAGTGGGAGCACAGATACGCAGTATTTT | CASSLALSAGVSGSTDTQYF
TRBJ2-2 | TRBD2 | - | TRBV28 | TGTGCCAGCAGTTTATCTAGCGGTTTGGGGGAGCTGTTTTTT | CASSLSSGLGELFF
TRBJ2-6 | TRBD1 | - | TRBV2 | TGTGCCACATACCGGGACAGGTCCGGGGCCAACGTCCTGACTTTC | CATYRDRSGANVLTF
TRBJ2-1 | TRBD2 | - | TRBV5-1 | TGCGCCAGCAGCTTGGGGCCTAGCGGGAACAATGAGCAGTTCTTC | CASSLGPSGNNEQFF
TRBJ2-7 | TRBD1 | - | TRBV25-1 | TGTGCCAGCAGTGAATATAAAGGGACAGGGTACTACGAGCAGTACTTC | CASSEYKGTGYYEQYF
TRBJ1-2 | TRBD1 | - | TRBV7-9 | TGTGCCAGCAGCCCCCGACAGGGCAGTGGCTACACCTTC | CASSPRQGSGYTF
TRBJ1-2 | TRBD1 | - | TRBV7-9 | TGTGCCAGCAGCACTCCGGGACAGGCTGAAGGCTACACCTTC | CASSTPGQAEGYTF
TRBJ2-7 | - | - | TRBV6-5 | TGTGCCAGCAGTTACTCCGACAGATATTACGAGCAGTACTTC | CASSYSDRYYEQYF